This TCR beta chain was found in a study of CD8+ T cells in alopecia areata. Study summary: Severity scoring for treated patients was based on the percentage of affected scalp area. Notes on the study in general: It was less clear whether patients shared TCRs than it was in mice, possibly because of HLA. Numerous expanded lesional clones remained in scalp and blood during tofacitinib.

Sequencing used cDNA as its template, made by extracting RNA and reverse transcribing it. Repertoires were generated with immunoSEQ multiplex PCR, while TCRdb's copy carries only in-frame clones and drops some. The repertoire consists of approximately 180,000 clones, with roughly 60% occurring once and the leading ten covering 1%. Treatment specified: oral pan-JAK inhibitor, 5-10 mg twice daily. Using a FACSAria, the CD4+ and CD8+ T cells were sorted from the PBMCs. Details on this clone: The antigen remains unidentified.

CDR1 and CDR2 (germline): SQVTM, ANQGSEA. Trimming pared 0 bases from V and 3 bases from J, leaving 17 bases between. The length of the CDR3 is 16 residues. Sequenced here: CD4+ T cells sorted from blood, sampled at week 24, from a patient treated with tofacitinib. The V and J genes are TRBV29-1 and TRBJ1-2; D is possibly TRBD1 (5 bases). The receptor's source is a human donor with alopecia areata. The CDR3 nucleotides are TGCAGCGTTGAAGAGAACCTTGTTGGGGGTCACTATGGCTACACCTTC. This gives the protein CSVEENLVGGHYGYTF.